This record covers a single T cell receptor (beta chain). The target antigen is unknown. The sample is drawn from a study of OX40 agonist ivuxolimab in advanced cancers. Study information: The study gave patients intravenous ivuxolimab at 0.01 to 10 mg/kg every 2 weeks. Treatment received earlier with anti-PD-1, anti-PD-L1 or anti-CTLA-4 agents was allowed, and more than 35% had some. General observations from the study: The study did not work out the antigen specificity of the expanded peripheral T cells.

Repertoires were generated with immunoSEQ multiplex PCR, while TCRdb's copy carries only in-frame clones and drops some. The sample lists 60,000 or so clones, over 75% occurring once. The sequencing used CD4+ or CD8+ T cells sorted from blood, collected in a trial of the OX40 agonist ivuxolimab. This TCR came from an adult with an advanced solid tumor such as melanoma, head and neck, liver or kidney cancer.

CDR3 in DNA: TGTGCCAGCAGCCAAGATAGCTCTGGGGCCAACGTCCTGACTTTC. Translation: CASSQDSSGANVLTF. The J gene is TRBJ2-6, the V gene TRBV4-2, with D hard to call. Trimming left V 0 bases short and J 0 bases short, with 3 bases between. This CDR3 is built from 15 residues. Germline V gives CDR1 LGHNA, CDR2 YNFKEQ.